The clone carrying this TCR beta chain was observed at least ten times. Its antigen is not known. According to the study, TCR beta libraries were built with iRepertoire HTBI primers and CDR3-region Arm-PCR. In TCRdb, the multiplex PCR reads were re-called with MiXCR into one record per CDR3 protein. Of 400,000 to 650,000 distinct CDR3 sequences in the sample, more than 15% were seen once. These data originate in a study of regulatory T cells in long-lasting Graves disease. Indicated time point: newly diagnosed GD, antithyroid drugs for less than 3 months. Isolated PBMC RNA provided the starting material for the TCR library. Staff drew roughly 10 milliliters of peripheral blood into EDTA tubes. The V and J ends lost 6 bases and 0 bases respectively, with 9 bases between them. The CDR3 extends over 14 amino acids. The germline V gene has CDR1 SGHRS and CDR2 YFSETQ. The study's findings and limits: Persistent disease favored TRBV28, TRBJ1-2 and TRBJ2-5.

These data are also associated with another study on T cells in Graves' hyperthyroidism and ophthalmopathy. That report adds: First-round RT-PCR targeting the TCR CDR3 was performed with the HTBI primer set.

Material: peripheral blood mononuclear cells (PBMCs), obtained at new diagnosis, from a patient treated with antithyroid drugs. This chain connects TRBV5-1 to TRBJ1-4; D unresolved. The receptor was derived from a woman aged 40 to 65 with Graves disease. Written as DNA, the CDR3 is TGCGCCAGCAACCTGGACCCAACTAATGAAAAACTGTTTTTT. It is translated as CASNLDPTNEKLFF.